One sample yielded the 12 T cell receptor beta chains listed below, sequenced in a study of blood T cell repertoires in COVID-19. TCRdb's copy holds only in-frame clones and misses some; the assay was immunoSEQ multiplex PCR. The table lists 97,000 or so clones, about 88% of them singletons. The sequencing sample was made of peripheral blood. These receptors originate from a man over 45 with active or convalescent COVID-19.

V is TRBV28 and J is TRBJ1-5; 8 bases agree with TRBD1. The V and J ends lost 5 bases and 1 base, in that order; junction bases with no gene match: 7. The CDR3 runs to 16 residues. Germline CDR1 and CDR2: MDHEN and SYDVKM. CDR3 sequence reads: CASSPLTGESNQPQHF. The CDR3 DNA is TGTGCCAGCAGTCCACTGACAGGGGAGAGCAATCAGCCCCAGCATTTT.

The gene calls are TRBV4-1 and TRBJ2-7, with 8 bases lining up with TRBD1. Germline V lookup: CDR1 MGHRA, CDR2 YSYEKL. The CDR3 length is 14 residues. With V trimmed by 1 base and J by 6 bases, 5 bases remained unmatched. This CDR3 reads CASSQGTGTSEQYF. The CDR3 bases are TGCGCCAGCAGCCAAGGGACAGGGACCAGCGAGCAGTACTTC.

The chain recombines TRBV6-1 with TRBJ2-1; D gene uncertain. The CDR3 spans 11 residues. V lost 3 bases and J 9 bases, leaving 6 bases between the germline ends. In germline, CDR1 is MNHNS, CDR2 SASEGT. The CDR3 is CASSELGEQFF. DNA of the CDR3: TGTGCCAGCAGTGAGCTCGGTGAGCAGTTCTTC.

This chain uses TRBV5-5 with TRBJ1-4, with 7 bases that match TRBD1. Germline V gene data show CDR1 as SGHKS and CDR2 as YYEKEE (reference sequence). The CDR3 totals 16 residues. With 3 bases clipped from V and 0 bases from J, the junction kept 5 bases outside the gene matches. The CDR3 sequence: CASSSDRVATNEKLFF. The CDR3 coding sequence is TGTGCCAGCAGCTCTGACAGGGTTGCAACTAATGAAAAACTGTTTTTT.

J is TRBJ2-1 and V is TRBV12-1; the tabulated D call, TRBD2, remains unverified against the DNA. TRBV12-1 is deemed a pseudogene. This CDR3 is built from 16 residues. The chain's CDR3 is CASSFDKLAGSNEQFF. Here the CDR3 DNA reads TGTGCCAGCAGCTTTGATAAACTAGCGGGGAGCAATGAGCAGTTCTTC.

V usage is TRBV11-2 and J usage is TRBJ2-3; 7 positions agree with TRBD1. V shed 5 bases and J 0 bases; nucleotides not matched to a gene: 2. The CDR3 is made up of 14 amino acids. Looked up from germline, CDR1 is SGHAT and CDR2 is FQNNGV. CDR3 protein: CASSIQGSTDTQYF. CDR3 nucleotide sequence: TGTGCCAGCAGCATACAGGGGAGCACAGATACGCAGTATTTT.

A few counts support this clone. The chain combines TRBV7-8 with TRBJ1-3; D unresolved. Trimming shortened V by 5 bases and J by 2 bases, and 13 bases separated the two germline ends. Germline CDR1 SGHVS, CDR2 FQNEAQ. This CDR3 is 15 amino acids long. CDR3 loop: CASSQRRVTGNTIYF. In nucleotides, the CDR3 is TGTGCCAGCAGCCAACGGAGGGTGACTGGAAACACCATATATTTT.

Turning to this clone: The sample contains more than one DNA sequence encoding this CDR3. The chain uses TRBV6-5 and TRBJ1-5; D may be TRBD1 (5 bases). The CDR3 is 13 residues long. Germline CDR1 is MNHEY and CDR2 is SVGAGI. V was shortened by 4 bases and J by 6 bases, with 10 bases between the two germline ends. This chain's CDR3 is CASSSLGGQPQHF. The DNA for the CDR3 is TGTGCCAGCAGTTCCCTCGGGGGTCAGCCCCAGCATTTT.

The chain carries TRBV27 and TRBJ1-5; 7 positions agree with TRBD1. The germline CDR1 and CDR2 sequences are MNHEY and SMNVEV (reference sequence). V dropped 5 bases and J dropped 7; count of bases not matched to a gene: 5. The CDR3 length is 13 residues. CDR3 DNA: TGTGCCAGCAGTGACAGGGCTGGGCAGCCCCAGCATTTT. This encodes CASSDRAGQPQHF.

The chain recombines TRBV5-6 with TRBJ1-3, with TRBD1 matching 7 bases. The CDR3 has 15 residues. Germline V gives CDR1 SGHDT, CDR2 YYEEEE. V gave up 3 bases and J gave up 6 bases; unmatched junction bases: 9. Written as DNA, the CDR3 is TGTGCCAGCAGCTCGACAGGGAGGAATGAAAACACCATATATTTT. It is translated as CASSSTGRNENTIYF.

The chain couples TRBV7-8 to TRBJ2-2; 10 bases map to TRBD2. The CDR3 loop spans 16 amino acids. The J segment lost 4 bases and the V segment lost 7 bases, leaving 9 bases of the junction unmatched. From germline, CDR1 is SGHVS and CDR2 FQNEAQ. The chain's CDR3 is CASTESGGAVTGELFF. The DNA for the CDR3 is TGTGCCAGCACCGAAAGCGGGGGGGCGGTCACCGGGGAGCTGTTTTTT.

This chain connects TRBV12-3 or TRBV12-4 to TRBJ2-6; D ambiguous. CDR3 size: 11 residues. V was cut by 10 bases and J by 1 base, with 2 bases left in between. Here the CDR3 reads CATSGANVLTF. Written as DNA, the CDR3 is TGTGCCACTTCTGGGGCCAACGTCCTGACTTTC.